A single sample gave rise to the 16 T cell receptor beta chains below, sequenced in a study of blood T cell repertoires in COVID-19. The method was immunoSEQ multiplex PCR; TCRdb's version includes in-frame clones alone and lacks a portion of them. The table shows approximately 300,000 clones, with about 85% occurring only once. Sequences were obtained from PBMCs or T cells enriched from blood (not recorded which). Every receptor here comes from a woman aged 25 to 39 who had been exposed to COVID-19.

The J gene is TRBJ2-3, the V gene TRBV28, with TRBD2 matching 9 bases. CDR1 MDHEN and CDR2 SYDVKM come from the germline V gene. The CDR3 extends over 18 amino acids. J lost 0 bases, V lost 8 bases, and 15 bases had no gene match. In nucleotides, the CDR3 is TGTGCCAGCTTACCCCCTGGTAGCGGGGGTCTGAGCACAGATACGCAGTATTTT. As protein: CASLPPGSGGLSTDTQYF.

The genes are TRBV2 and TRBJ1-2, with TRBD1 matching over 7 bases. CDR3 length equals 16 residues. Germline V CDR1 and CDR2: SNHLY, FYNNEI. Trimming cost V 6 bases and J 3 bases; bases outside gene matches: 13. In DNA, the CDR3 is TGTGCCAGCAGCTCGACAGGGTCGAGTTCGGACTATGGCTACACCTTC. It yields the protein CASSSTGSSSDYGYTF.

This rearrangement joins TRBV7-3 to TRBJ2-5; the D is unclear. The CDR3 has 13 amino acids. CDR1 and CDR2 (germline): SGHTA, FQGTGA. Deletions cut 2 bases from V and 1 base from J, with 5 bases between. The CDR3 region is CASSLASQETQYF. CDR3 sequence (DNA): TGTGCCAGCAGCTTAGCCAGCCAAGAGACCCAGTACTTC.

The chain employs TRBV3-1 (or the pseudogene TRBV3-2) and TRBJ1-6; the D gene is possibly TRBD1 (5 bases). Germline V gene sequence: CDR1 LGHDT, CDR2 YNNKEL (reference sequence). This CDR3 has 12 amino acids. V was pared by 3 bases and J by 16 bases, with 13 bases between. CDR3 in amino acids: CASSQQLGGLHF. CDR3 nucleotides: TGTGCCAGCAGCCAGCAGCTCGGGGGACTCCACTTT.

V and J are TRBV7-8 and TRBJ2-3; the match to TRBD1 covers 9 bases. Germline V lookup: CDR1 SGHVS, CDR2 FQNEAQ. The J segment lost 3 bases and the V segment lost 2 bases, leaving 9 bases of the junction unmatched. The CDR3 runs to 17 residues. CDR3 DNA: TGTGCCAGCAGCTTAAAGTCCCCGGGACAGGGAACAGATACGCAGTATTTT. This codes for CASSLKSPGQGTDTQYF.

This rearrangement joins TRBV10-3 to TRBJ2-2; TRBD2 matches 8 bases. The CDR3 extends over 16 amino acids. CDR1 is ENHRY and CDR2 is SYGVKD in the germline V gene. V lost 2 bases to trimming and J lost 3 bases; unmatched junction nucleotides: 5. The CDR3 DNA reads TGTGCCATCAGTGAGCGAGCGGGAGTCGACACCGGGGAGCTGTTTTTT. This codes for CAISERAGVDTGELFF.

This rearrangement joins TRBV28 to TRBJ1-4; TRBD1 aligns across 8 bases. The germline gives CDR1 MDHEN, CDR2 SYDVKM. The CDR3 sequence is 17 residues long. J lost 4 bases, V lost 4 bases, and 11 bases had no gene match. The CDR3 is CASSSTGTGAGNEKLFF. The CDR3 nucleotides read TGTGCCAGCAGTTCAACCGGGACAGGAGCGGGTAATGAAAAACTGTTTTTT. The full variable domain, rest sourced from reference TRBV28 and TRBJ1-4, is DVKVTQSSRYLVKRTGEKVFLECVQDMDHENMFWYRQDPGLGLRLIYFSYDVKMKEKGDIPEGYSVSREKKERFSLILESASTNQTSMYLCASSSTGTGAGNEKLFFGSGTQLSVL.

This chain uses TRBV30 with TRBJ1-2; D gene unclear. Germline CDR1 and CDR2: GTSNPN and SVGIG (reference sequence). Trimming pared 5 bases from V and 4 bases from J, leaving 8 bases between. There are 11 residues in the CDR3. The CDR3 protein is CAWEEGYGYTF. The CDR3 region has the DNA TGTGCCTGGGAAGAGGGCTATGGCTACACCTTC. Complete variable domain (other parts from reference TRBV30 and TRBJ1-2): SQTIHQWPATLVQPVGSPLSLECTVEGTSNPNLYWYRQAAGRGLQLLFYSVGIGQISSEVPQNLSASRPQDRQFILSSKKLLLSDSGFYLCAWEEGYGYTFGSGTRLTVV.

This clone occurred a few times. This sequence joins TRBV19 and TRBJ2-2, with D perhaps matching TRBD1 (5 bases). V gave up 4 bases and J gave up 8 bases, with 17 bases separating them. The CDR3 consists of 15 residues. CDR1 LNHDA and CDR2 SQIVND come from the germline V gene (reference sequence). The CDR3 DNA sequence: TGTGCCAGTAGTACCACAGTAGGGGCTACGGGGGAGCTGTTTTTT. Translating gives CASSTTVGATGELFF.

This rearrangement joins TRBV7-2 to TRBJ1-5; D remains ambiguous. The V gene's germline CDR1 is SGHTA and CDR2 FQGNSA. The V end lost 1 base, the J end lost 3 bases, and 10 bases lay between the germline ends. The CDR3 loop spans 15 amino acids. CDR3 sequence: CASSLVRQDNQPQHF. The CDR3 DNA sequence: TGTGCCAGCAGCTTAGTTCGGCAGGACAATCAGCCCCAGCATTTT.

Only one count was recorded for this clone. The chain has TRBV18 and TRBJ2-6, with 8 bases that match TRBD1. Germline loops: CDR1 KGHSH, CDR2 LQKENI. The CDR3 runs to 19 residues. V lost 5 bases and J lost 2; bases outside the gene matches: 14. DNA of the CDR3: TGTGCCAGCTCATACTACCTTGGGACAGGTGGACCTGGGGCCAACGTCCTGACTTTC. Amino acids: CASSYYLGTGGPGANVLTF.

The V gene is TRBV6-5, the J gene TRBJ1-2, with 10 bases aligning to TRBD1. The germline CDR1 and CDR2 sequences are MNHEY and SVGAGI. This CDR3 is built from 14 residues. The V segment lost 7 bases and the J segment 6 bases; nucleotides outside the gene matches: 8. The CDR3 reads CASNSGTGVHGYTF. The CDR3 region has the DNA TGTGCCAGCAATTCCGGGACAGGGGTTCATGGCTACACCTTC.

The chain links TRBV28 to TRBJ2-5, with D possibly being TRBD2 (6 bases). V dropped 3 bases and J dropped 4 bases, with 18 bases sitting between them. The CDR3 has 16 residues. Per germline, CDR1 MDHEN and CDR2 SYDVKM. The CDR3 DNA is TGTGCCAGCAGTTTTACCCCGGAGGGGTTCCGAGAGACCCAGTACTTC. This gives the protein CASSFTPEGFRETQYF. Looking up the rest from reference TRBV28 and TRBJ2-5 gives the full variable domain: DVKVTQSSRYLVKRTGEKVFLECVQDMDHENMFWYRQDPGLGLRLIYFSYDVKMKEKGDIPEGYSVSREKKERFSLILESASTNQTSMYLCASSFTPEGFRETQYFGPGTRLLVL.

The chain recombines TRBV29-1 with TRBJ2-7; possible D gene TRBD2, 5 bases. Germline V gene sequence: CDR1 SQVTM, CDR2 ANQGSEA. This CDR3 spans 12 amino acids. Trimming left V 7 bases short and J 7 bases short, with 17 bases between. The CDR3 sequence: CSGVNFGEEQYF. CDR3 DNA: TGCAGCGGGGTAAACTTCGGGGAAGAGCAGTACTTC.

In nucleotides, the CDR3 is TGTGCCAGCAGCTTAACGGGGACTAGTCGGACAGATACGCAGTATTTT. It is translated as CASSLTGTSRTDTQYF. The V gene is TRBV7-3, the J gene TRBJ2-3; 8 bases align to TRBD2. The CDR3 consists of 16 residues. Trimming at V came to 0 bases and at J to 3 bases, leaving 5 bases not matched to a gene. Germline V gene data show CDR1 as SGHTA and CDR2 as FQGTGA.

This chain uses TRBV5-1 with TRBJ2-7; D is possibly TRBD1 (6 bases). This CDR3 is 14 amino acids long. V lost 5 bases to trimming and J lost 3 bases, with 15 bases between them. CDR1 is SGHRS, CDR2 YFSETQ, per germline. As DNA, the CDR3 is TGCGCCAGCAGTCTGGGGGCCCCCCTCTACGAGCAGTACTTC. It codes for CASSLGAPLYEQYF.